This T cell receptor beta chain is drawn from a study of T cells after yellow fever vaccination. MiXCR, run by TCRdb on the 5' RACE reads, gives a single entry per CDR3 protein. Altogether roughly 350,000 distinct CDR3 sequences are present, 4.1% being singletons, with the ten largest covering 20% to 25%. Sequences were derived from PBMCs, sampled 5 days after the yellow fever booster vaccination. The origin of this receptor is a man aged 18 to 30 who received the YFV17D yellow fever vaccine.

The CDR3 bases are TGTGCCAGCAGTTTCCACAGGGGTAACTATGGCTACACCTTC. Translating gives CASSFHRGNYGYTF. V and J are TRBV27 and TRBJ1-2; TRBD1 aligns across 7 bases. With V trimmed by 3 bases and J by 1 base, 2 bases remained unmatched. Germline CDR1 and CDR2: MNHEY and SMNVEV (reference sequence). The CDR3 is 14 amino acids.